The 26 T cell receptor beta chains below come from one sample, sequenced in a study of blood T cell repertoires in COVID-19. Sequencing was performed with immunoSEQ multiplex PCR; in TCRdb, only in-frame clones are kept and a portion is missing. The table has around 23,000 clones, about nine tenths seen once. Material: peripheral blood. These receptors were taken from a woman of 80 years or more with active or convalescent COVID-19.

The V gene is TRBV4-1, the J gene TRBJ2-7, with 7 bases lining up with TRBD1. The CDR3 runs to 14 residues. V shed 4 bases, J shed 3 bases, and the junction held 6 bases outside the gene matches. The germline V gene has CDR1 MGHRA and CDR2 YSYEKL. The CDR3 loop is CASSPAQGYYEQYF. CDR3 DNA: TGCGCCAGCAGCCCTGCACAGGGGTACTACGAGCAGTACTTC.

V and J are TRBV29-1 and TRBJ2-1; D not resolved. Germline CDR1 SQVTM, CDR2 ANQGSEA. The CDR3 is 12 residues long. Trimming took off 4 bases at V and 4 bases at J, with 8 bases between the two ends. Here the CDR3 DNA reads TGCAGCGTTGTGTACGGTTACAATGAGCAGTTCTTC. Its protein product is CSVVYGYNEQFF.

The chain couples TRBV19 to TRBJ2-7, with 8 bases aligning to TRBD1. Germline CDR1 LNHDA, CDR2 SQIVND (reference sequence). V trimming: 10 bases; J trimming: 5 bases; junction bases outside the gene matches: 10. The CDR3 runs to 13 residues. Here the CDR3 DNA reads TGTGCCACCGAGGACAGGGTCCTCCACGAGCAGTACTTC. Translated, it gives CATEDRVLHEQYF.

The chain carries TRBV7-8 and TRBJ1-5; 9 bases match TRBD1. The junction had 1 base not matched to a gene; V was cut back by 5 bases and J by 5 bases. Germline V gene data show CDR1 as SGHVS and CDR2 as FQNEAQ. This CDR3 is 13 amino acids long. The chain's CDR3 is CASSRDRDQPQHF. The CDR3 DNA reads as TGTGCCAGCAGCAGGGACAGGGATCAGCCCCAGCATTTT.

The chain combines TRBV16 with TRBJ2-7, with 8 bases that match TRBD2. Unmatched junction bases numbered 16, after V lost 5 bases and J lost 7 bases. The CDR3 runs 16 residues. Germline CDR1 and CDR2: KGHSY and FQNENV. The CDR3 coding sequence is TGTGCCAGCAGCACACAGGGCCTGACTAGCGTAGGAGAGCAGTACTTC. This gives the protein CASSTQGLTSVGEQYF.

J is TRBJ1-3 and V is TRBV5-1; D ambiguous. The V gene's germline CDR1 is SGHRS and CDR2 YFSETQ. The CDR3 has 16 residues. The V gene lost 0 bases and the J gene lost 0 bases, with 10 bases spanning the gap. CDR3 protein: CASSLDPPNSGNTIYF. The CDR3, as DNA: TGCGCCAGCAGCTTGGATCCGCCTAACTCTGGAAACACCATATATTTT.

The chain is built from TRBV4-3 and TRBJ2-1; 8 nucleotides line up with TRBD1. Looked up from germline, CDR1 is LGHNA and CDR2 is YSLEER. The CDR3 runs 17 residues. V was pared by 1 base and J by 2 bases, with 7 bases of the junction left unmatched. CDR3 loop: CASSQGLGTGTYNEQFF. CDR3 coding DNA: TGCGCCAGCAGCCAAGGACTCGGGACAGGTACCTACAATGAGCAGTTCTTC.

The CDR3 loop reads CAWTQTVTEAFF. The DNA of the CDR3 is TGTGCCTGGACGCAAACAGTTACTGAAGCTTTCTTT. V is TRBV30 and J is TRBJ1-1; D unclear. From germline, CDR1 is GTSNPN and CDR2 SVGIG (reference sequence). Trimming shortened V by 4 bases and J by 5 bases, and 11 bases separated the two germline ends. The CDR3 loop spans 12 amino acids.

The V gene is TRBV28, the J gene TRBJ1-1; the D gene is possibly TRBD1 (5 bases). The germline V gene has CDR1 MDHEN and CDR2 SYDVKM. With 6 bases removed from V and 7 bases from J, the gap between germline ends came to 18 bases. CDR3 length equals 14 residues. CDR3 nucleotide sequence: TGTGCCAGCAGGCCGACAGTTTCCTCCTATGAAGCTTTCTTT. Translating it yields CASRPTVSSYEAFF.

The chain carries TRBV2 and TRBJ1-5, with 8 bases identical to TRBD1. Losses at the gene ends were 4 bases for V and 2 bases for J; bases not matched to a gene: 4. Germline V gene lookup returns CDR1 SNHLY and CDR2 FYNNEI. This CDR3 is 15 amino acids long. Here the CDR3 DNA reads TGTGCCAGCAGTGGACAGGGGTTTGGCAATCAGCCCCAGCATTTT. This sequence encodes CASSGQGFGNQPQHF.

This clone was detected only once. The V gene is TRBV2, the J gene TRBJ1-1; D unresolved. Germline assignment: CDR1 SNHLY and CDR2 FYNNEI. Trimming shortened V by 5 bases and J by 2 bases, and 18 bases separated the two germline ends. The CDR3 totals 16 residues. The CDR3 DNA is TGTGCCAGCAGTTTAATTACACCACCCCAAAACACTGAAGCTTTCTTT. It is translated as CASSLITPPQNTEAFF.

This sequence joins TRBV9 and TRBJ1-3, with a weak D call TRBD1 (6 bases). The CDR3 is 17 amino acids. CDR1 is SGDLS, CDR2 YYNGEE, per germline. Deletions cut 0 bases from V and 3 bases from J, with 16 bases between. The DNA of the CDR3 is TGTGCCAGCAGCGTAGGGCAGGCAGGGGTTAGTGGAAACACCATATATTTT. Translation gives CASSVGQAGVSGNTIYF. Supplemented by reference TRBV9 and TRBJ1-3, the full variable domain reads DSGVTQTPKHLITATGQRVTLRCSPRSGDLSVYWYQQSLDQGLQFLIQYYNGEERAKGNILERFSAQQFPDLHSELNLSSLELGDSALYFCASSVGQAGVSGNTIYFGEGSWLTVV.

J is TRBJ1-3 and V is TRBV19, with D hard to call. The CDR3 totals 18 residues. Per germline, CDR1 LNHDA and CDR2 SQIVND (reference sequence). V was trimmed by 0 bases and J by 7 bases, leaving 22 bases between them. The CDR3 DNA sequence: TGTGCCAGTAGTATAGATCGGAGGGTAGTGCTGGAGACGAACACCATATATTTT. Protein product: CASSIDRRVVLETNTIYF.

J is TRBJ2-1 and V is TRBV19, with D maybe TRBD2 (6 bases). There are 18 residues in the CDR3. V was clipped by 7 bases and J by 6 bases, with 28 bases between them. Germline CDR1 is LNHDA and CDR2 is SQIVND (reference sequence). CDR3 bases: TGTGCCAGTATCACGCTCGGGGACTCCCCTAGAATTCGCAATGAGCAGTTCTTC. Residues: CASITLGDSPRIRNEQFF.

V gene TRBV4-1 combines with J gene TRBJ2-5; no firm D call. The CDR3 runs to 17 residues. Trimming took off 0 bases at V and 4 bases at J, with 18 bases between the two ends. From germline, CDR1 is MGHRA and CDR2 YSYEKL. The CDR3 bases are TGCGCCAGCAGCCAAGATCCTCGGTCCCACCTCCGAGAGACCCAGTACTTC. Protein: CASSQDPRSHLRETQYF.

This chain connects TRBV9 to TRBJ2-5; possibly TRBD2 for D (6 bases). V was trimmed by 3 bases and J by 1 base, leaving 13 bases between them. Germline CDR1 and CDR2: SGDLS and YYNGEE. The CDR3 extends over 15 amino acids. CDR3 in DNA: TGTGCCAGCAGCGCCGAGGGAGCGGGCCAAGAGACCCAGTACTTC. It codes for CASSAEGAGQETQYF. Based on the CDR3 plus reference TRBV9 and TRBJ2-5, the full variable domain is DSGVTQTPKHLITATGQRVTLRCSPRSGDLSVYWYQQSLDQGLQFLIQYYNGEERAKGNILERFSAQQFPDLHSELNLSSLELGDSALYFCASSAEGAGQETQYFGPGTRLLVL.

The chain employs TRBV15 and TRBJ1-6; tentatively, D is TRBD1 (6 bases). CDR3 length: 17 amino acids. V lost 1 base and J 7 bases, leaving 17 bases between the germline ends. Germline CDR1 is LNHNV and CDR2 is YYDKDF (reference sequence). The chain's CDR3 is CATSRAKGGTANSPLHF. Here the CDR3 DNA reads TGTGCCACCAGCAGAGCAAAGGGGGGGACGGCCAATTCACCCCTCCACTTT. Full variable domain (outside the CDR3, taken from reference TRBV15 and TRBJ1-6): DAMVIQNPRYQVTQFGKPVTLSCSQTLNHNVMYWYQQKSSQAPKLLFHYYDKDFNNEADTPDNFQSRRPNTSFCFLDIRSPGLGDTAMYLCATSRAKGGTANSPLHFGNGTRLTVT.

The chain is built from TRBV27 and TRBJ2-1; D unresolved. V was cut by 3 bases and J by 2 bases, with 14 bases left in between. CDR1 MNHEY and CDR2 SMNVEV come from the germline V gene (reference sequence). The CDR3 is made up of 16 amino acids. CDR3 sequence (DNA): TGTGCCAGCAGTTTCGATGCCCAGCGACCCTACAATGAGCAGTTCTTC. Translating it yields CASSFDAQRPYNEQFF.

In regard to this clone: The same CDR3 also results from other DNA sequences found in this sample. The chain has TRBV2 and TRBJ1-1; D remains ambiguous. The CDR3 has 13 amino acids. Per germline, CDR1 SNHLY and CDR2 FYNNEI. Trimming took off 3 bases at V and 5 bases at J, with 10 bases between the two ends. CDR3 loop: CASSEEGRTEAFF. The CDR3 coding sequence is TGTGCCAGCAGTGAGGAGGGAAGGACTGAAGCTTTCTTT.

V usage is TRBV13 and J usage is TRBJ1-6; TRBD1 matches 9 bases. Germline trimming cut 5 bases from V and 9 bases from J; bases unmatched to any gene: 8. Germline lookup yields CDR1 PRHDT and CDR2 FYEKMQ (reference sequence). CDR3 size: 15 residues. The CDR3 DNA sequence: TGTGCCAGCAGCCAAGGGGGACAGGGCAGTTCACCCCTCCACTTT. It codes for CASSQGGQGSSPLHF.

The V and J genes are TRBV7-5 and TRBJ1-2. TRBV7-5 corresponds to a pseudogene. CDR3 length: 13 residues. CDR3 sequence (DNA): TGTGCCAGAAGCTTACCAGGGAGGTATGGCTACACCTTC. This sequence encodes CARSLPGRYGYTF.

The CDR3 spells CASSQDRAGGTDTQYF. CDR3 DNA sequence: TGCGCCAGCAGCCAAGATCGAGCGGGGGGCACAGATACGCAGTATTTT. This chain joins TRBV4-1 and TRBJ2-3; 8 nucleotides line up with TRBD2. The CDR3 loop spans 16 amino acids. The germline gives CDR1 MGHRA, CDR2 YSYEKL. The V segment lost 0 bases and the J segment 1 base; nucleotides outside the gene matches: 3.

The chain combines TRBV2 with TRBJ2-7; 7 bases map to TRBD1. The CDR3 covers 14 residues. The germline gives CDR1 SNHLY, CDR2 FYNNEI. Trimming cost V 8 bases and J 1 base; bases outside gene matches: 8. CDR3 amino acids: CASQSGQTSYEQYF. CDR3 DNA sequence: TGTGCCAGCCAATCGGGACAGACTTCCTACGAGCAGTACTTC.

The chain recombines TRBV27 with TRBJ1-5, with 7 bases fitting TRBD1. The CDR3 has 15 residues. The germline gives CDR1 MNHEY, CDR2 SMNVEV (reference sequence). With 7 bases clipped from V and 6 bases from J, the junction kept 12 bases outside the gene matches. CDR3 loop: CASTRLDRDGQPQHF. CDR3 DNA: TGTGCCAGCACCCGACTCGACAGGGACGGTCAGCCCCAGCATTTT.

The chain combines TRBV6-5 with TRBJ1-2; TRBD1 agrees at 8 bases. There are 16 residues in the CDR3. Germline V gene data show CDR1 as MNHEY and CDR2 as SVGAGI. The junction had 10 bases not matched to a gene; V was cut back by 0 bases and J by 7 bases. CDR3 DNA sequence: TGTGCCAGCAGTTACTCGTTCCAACAGGGGGTCGGTGGCTACACCTTC. It yields the protein CASSYSFQQGVGGYTF.

This clone was detected once. V is TRBV15 and J is TRBJ1-5; D gene uncertain. Trimming removed 3 bases at V and 4 bases at J, with 13 bases between. The CDR3 sequence is 15 residues long. CDR1 is LNHNV and CDR2 is YYDKDF in the germline V gene (reference sequence). CDR3 region: CATSSGSQINQPQHF. The CDR3, as DNA: TGTGCCACCAGCAGTGGTTCACAGATTAATCAGCCCCAGCATTTT. The full variable domain, in which reference TRBV15 and TRBJ1-5 provide the parts outside the CDR3, is DAMVIQNPRYQVTQFGKPVTLSCSQTLNHNVMYWYQQKSSQAPKLLFHYYDKDFNNEADTPDNFQSRRPNTSFCFLDIRSPGLGDTAMYLCATSSGSQINQPQHFGDGTRLSIL.